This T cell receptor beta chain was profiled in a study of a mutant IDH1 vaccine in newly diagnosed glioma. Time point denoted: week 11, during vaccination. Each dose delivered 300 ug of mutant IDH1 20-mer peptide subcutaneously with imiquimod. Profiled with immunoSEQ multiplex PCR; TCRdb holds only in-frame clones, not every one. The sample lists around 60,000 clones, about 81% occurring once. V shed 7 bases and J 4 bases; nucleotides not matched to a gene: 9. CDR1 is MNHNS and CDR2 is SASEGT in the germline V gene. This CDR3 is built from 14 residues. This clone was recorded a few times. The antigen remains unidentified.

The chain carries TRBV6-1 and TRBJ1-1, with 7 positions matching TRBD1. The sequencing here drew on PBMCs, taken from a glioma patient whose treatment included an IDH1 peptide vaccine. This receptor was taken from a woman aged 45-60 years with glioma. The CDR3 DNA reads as TGTGCCAGCATCGAGGACAGGTGGCCCACTGAAGCTTTCTTT. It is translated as CASIEDRWPTEAFF.